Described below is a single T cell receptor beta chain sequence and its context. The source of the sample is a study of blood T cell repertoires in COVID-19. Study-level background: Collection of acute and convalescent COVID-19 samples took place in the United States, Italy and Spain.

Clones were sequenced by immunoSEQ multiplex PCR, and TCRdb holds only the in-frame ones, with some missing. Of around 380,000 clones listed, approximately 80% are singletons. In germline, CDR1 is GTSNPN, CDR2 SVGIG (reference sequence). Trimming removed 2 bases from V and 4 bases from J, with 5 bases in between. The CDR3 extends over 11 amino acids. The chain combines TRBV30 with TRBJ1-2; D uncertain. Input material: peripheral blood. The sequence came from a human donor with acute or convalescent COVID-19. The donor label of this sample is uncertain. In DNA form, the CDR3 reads TGTGCCTGGAGTTCCGTCTATGGCTACACCTTC. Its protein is CAWSSVYGYTF. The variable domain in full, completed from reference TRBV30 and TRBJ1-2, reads SQTIHQWPATLVQPVGSPLSLECTVEGTSNPNLYWYRQAAGRGLQLLFYSVGIGQISSEVPQNLSASRPQDRQFILSSKKLLLSDSGFYLCAWSSVYGYTFGSGTRLTVV.